This T cell receptor (beta chain) was identified in a study of CD8+ T cells in alopecia areata. Whole-study findings and limits: Relative to normal scalp, lesional scalp, especially alopecia totalis/universalis, showed higher clonality. While tofacitinib was given, many expanded lesional clones persisted in scalp and blood.

Sample treatment: oral pan-JAK inhibitor, 5-10 mg twice daily. The authors extracted RNA and reverse transcribed it into cDNA as the sequencing template. Data came from immunoSEQ multiplex PCR; TCRdb stores just in-frame clones and leaves some out. Of approximately 140,000 clones listed, roughly four fifths are singletons. Notes on this clone: Its antigen is still unknown.

Sequencing used CD8+ T cells sorted from blood, obtained at week 4, from a patient treated with tofacitinib. This clonotype was sampled from a human donor with alopecia areata.

The CDR3 DNA sequence: TGCAGCGTTGAAGATGAGAACAGGGGTTGGGAGCAGTACTTC. It translates to CSVEDENRGWEQYF. This chain uses TRBV29-1 with TRBJ2-7; 7 nucleotides agree with TRBD1. This CDR3 spans 14 amino acids. Trimming removed 0 bases from V and 7 bases from J; junction bases left unmatched: 9. CDR1 is SQVTM, CDR2 ANQGSEA, per germline.